These 14 T cell receptor beta chains were all obtained from the same sample, sequenced in a study of beta chain features in type 1 diabetes. TCRB transcripts that were expressed got sequenced, as all of the isolated RNA had been reverse transcribed. The protocol was immunoSEQ multiplex PCR, while the TCRdb copy is restricted to in-frame clones and leaves out a portion. The data show around 170,000 clones, with about 9.1% seen just once and 2% to 2.5% held by the top ten. The sequencing input was central memory CD4+ T cells from blood. The origin of the receptors is a woman between 18 and 30 years old in good health.

This clone was detected a few times. The chain couples TRBV6-5 to TRBJ2-3; 8 nucleotides line up with TRBD2. Per the germline V gene, CDR1 is MNHEY and CDR2 is SVGAGI. V lost 5 bases to trimming and J lost 3 bases; unmatched junction nucleotides: 1. The CDR3 is 13 amino acids. DNA of the CDR3: TGTGCCAGCAGTCAGCGGGGGACAGATACGCAGTATTTT. Translation gives CASSQRGTDTQYF.

The rearrangement uses TRBV5-8 and TRBJ2-3, with 10 bases lining up with TRBD1. The germline V gene has CDR1 SGHTS and CDR2 YDEGEE. The CDR3 contains 13 residues. Trimming removed 7 bases from V and 1 base from J; junction bases left unmatched: 0. The CDR3 reads CASGTGGTDTQYF. The CDR3 coding sequence is TGTGCCAGCGGGACAGGGGGCACAGATACGCAGTATTTT.

This clone has only a few counts. This rearrangement joins TRBV19 to TRBJ1-1; TRBD1 agrees at 8 bases. Germline CDR1 reads LNHDA; CDR2 reads SQIVND (reference sequence). The V gene end was trimmed by 6 bases and the J gene end by 5 bases; junction bases not matched to a gene: 8. The CDR3 contains 14 residues. The CDR3 protein is CASSRQGRWTEAFF. The DNA for the CDR3 is TGTGCCAGTAGCCGACAGGGGAGGTGGACTGAAGCTTTCTTT.

This clone has ten or more counts. V and J are TRBV7-2 and TRBJ2-4; tentative D call: TRBD1 (8 bases). Germline assignment: CDR1 SGHTA and CDR2 FQGNSA. The V end was cut by 3 bases, the J end by 9 bases, with 15 bases between. The CDR3 covers 14 residues. CDR3 sequence: CASSFGTGGGIQYF. The DNA for the CDR3 is TGTGCCAGCAGCTTTGGAACAGGGGGGGGCATTCAGTACTTC.

The CDR3 nucleotides are TGTGCCAGCCAAGACAGGGGACAGACCCAGTACTTC. It specifies CASQDRGQTQYF. V gene TRBV11-2 combines with J gene TRBJ2-5; 8 bases match TRBD1. V dropped 8 bases and J dropped 6; count of bases not matched to a gene: 5. This CDR3 spans 12 amino acids. Germline CDR1 SGHAT, CDR2 FQNNGV.

The chain links TRBV29-1 to TRBJ1-5, with 7 bases identical to TRBD1. The CDR3 length is 15 residues. V lost 6 bases, J lost 0 bases, and 8 bases stayed unmatched. The germline gives CDR1 SQVTM, CDR2 ANQGSEA. The CDR3 coding sequence is TGCAGCGTCGGCACCGGGACAGATAGCAATCAGCCCCAGCATTTT. Translating gives CSVGTGTDSNQPQHF.

V is TRBV27 and J is TRBJ2-1; TRBD2 is a possible D gene (5 bases). Trimming took 4 bases from V and 4 from J, leaving 17 bases between them. CDR1 and CDR2 from the germline V gene are MNHEY and SMNVEV (reference sequence). This CDR3 is built from 16 residues. As DNA, the CDR3 is TGTGCCAGCAGTTCCGGGGAGCATGGGGTTTACAATGAGCAGTTCTTC. It translates to CASSSGEHGVYNEQFF.

This clone was detected a few times. This sequence joins TRBV7-2 and TRBJ2-5; D is ambiguous. Trimming stripped 5 bases from V and 5 bases from J, with 9 bases between. CDR1 and CDR2 from the germline V gene are SGHTA and FQGNSA. CDR3 size: 12 residues. The CDR3 sequence is CASSRSRETQYF. Here the CDR3 DNA reads TGTGCCAGCAGCCGATCTAGGGAGACCCAGTACTTC. Full variable domain (outside the CDR3, taken from reference TRBV7-2 and TRBJ2-5): GAGVSQSPSNKVTEKGKDVELRCDPISGHTALYWYRQSLGQGLEFLIYFQGNSAPDKSGLPSDRFSAERTGGSVSTLTIQRTQQEDSAVYLCASSRSRETQYFGPGTRLLVL.

This clone appeared a few times. The chain couples TRBV5-1 to TRBJ2-2; TRBD2 agrees at 7 bases. This CDR3 is 15 amino acids long. V shed 1 base, J shed 2 bases, and the junction held 2 bases outside the gene matches. Germline assignment: CDR1 SGHRS and CDR2 YFSETQ. Written as DNA, the CDR3 is TGCGCCAGCAGCTTGATAGCGGGCAACACCGGGGAGCTGTTTTTT. Amino acid sequence: CASSLIAGNTGELFF.

This clone was seen only a few times. The V call is TRBV30, the J call TRBJ2-1; D is perhaps TRBD2 (6 bases). The V gene's germline CDR1 is GTSNPN and CDR2 SVGIG (reference sequence). Deletions cut 3 bases from V and 8 bases from J, with 23 bases between. The CDR3 runs to 16 residues. The CDR3, as DNA: TGTGCCTGGAGCCCTACGAATCCGGGAGTCAGGGATGAGCAGTTCTTC. Translated: CAWSPTNPGVRDEQFF.

The J gene is TRBJ1-4, the V gene TRBV28, with D possibly being TRBD1 (5 bases). This CDR3 has 13 amino acids. Trimming took off 4 bases at V and 16 bases at J, with 19 bases between the two ends. The germline V gene encodes CDR1 MDHEN and CDR2 SYDVKM. The DNA of the CDR3 is TGTGCCAGCAGTTCACACCTTCCGGGGGTCACGTTTTTT. Amino acid sequence: CASSSHLPGVTFF.

The sample holds a few counts of this clone. J is TRBJ2-6 and V is TRBV19, with D maybe TRBD2 (5 bases). The CDR3 is made up of 16 amino acids. Germline loops: CDR1 LNHDA, CDR2 SQIVND (reference sequence). The germline V and J ends were trimmed by 7 bases and 0 bases, with 13 bases remaining between them. The CDR3 loop reads CASKNGMSSGANVLTF. In nucleotides, the CDR3 is TGTGCCAGTAAGAACGGGATGAGCTCTGGGGCCAACGTCCTGACTTTC. Supplemented by reference TRBV19 and TRBJ2-6, the full variable domain reads DGGITQSPKYLFRKEGQNVTLSCEQNLNHDAMYWYRQDPGQGLRLIYYSQIVNDFQKGDIAEGYSVSREKKESFPLTVTSAQKNPTAFYLCASKNGMSSGANVLTFGAGSRLTVL.

This clone was picked up a small number of times. Germline and junction disagree at one end, which may indicate a read error. The chain carries TRBV5-4 and TRBJ1-1; possible D gene TRBD1, 6 bases. The CDR3 contains 15 residues. The germline gives CDR1 SGHNT, CDR2 YYREEE (reference sequence). CDR3 amino acids: CASTLVSGDPTEAFF. Written as DNA, the CDR3 is TGTGCCAGCACCTTGGTTTCAGGGGACCCCACTGAAGCTTTCTTT.

This clone was picked up a small number of times. The chain couples TRBV30 to TRBJ2-1, with TRBD2 matching over 13 bases. There are 16 residues in the CDR3. Per germline, CDR1 GTSNPN and CDR2 SVGIG (reference sequence). Trimming at V came to 2 bases and at J to 6 bases, leaving 7 bases not matched to a gene. The CDR3, as DNA: TGTGCCTGGAGTTACCCAGGACTAGCGGGAGTCAATGAGCAGTTCTTC. Translation gives CAWSYPGLAGVNEQFF. The full variable domain, with the rest looked up from reference TRBV30 and TRBJ2-1, is SQTIHQWPATLVQPVGSPLSLECTVEGTSNPNLYWYRQAAGRGLQLLFYSVGIGQISSEVPQNLSASRPQDRQFILSSKKLLLSDSGFYLCAWSYPGLAGVNEQFFGPGTRLTVL.